The subject of this entry is one T cell receptor beta chain. Time point meaning: blood at routine non-recurrence follow-up after resection. Whole RNA obtained from tumor, nontumor lung or frozen PBMC underwent sequencing without sorting. This sample was included in a study of spatial heterogeneity in lung cancer. TCRdb reprocessed the 5' RACE reads with MiXCR, giving one entry per CDR3 protein. The data contain some 120,000 distinct CDR3 sequences, 9.5% to 15% of them singletons. This CDR3 has 15 residues. V trimming: 3 bases; J trimming: 2 bases; junction bases outside the gene matches: 7. Germline CDR1 reads DFQATT; CDR2 reads SNEGSKA (reference sequence).

Sequenced material: PBMCs, taken at follow-up. The TCR sequence derives from a male donor with early-stage non-small cell lung cancer. The V gene is TRBV20-1, the J gene TRBJ2-7; 10 bases align to TRBD2. The CDR3 DNA reads TGCAGTGCTAGGGAACTAGCGGGGCTCCCCTACGAGCAGTACTTC. This translates into CSARELAGLPYEQYF.